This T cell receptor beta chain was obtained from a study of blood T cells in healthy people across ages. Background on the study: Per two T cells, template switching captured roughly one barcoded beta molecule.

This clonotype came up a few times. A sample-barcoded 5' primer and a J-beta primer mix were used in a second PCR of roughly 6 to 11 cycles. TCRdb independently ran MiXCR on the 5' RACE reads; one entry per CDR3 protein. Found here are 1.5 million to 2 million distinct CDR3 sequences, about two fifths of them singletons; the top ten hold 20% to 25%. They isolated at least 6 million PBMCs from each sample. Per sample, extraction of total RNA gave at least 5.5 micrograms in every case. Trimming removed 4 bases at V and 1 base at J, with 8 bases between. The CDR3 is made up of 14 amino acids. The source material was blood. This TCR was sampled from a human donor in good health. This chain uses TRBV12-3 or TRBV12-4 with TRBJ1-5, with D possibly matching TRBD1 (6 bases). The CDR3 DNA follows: TGTGCCAGCAGTTATCAGGGGAGCAATCAGCCCCAGCATTTT. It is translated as CASSYQGSNQPQHF.